This T cell receptor (beta chain) was captured in a study of T cells in localized non-small cell lung cancer. Sequencing used immunoSEQ multiplex PCR; TCRdb keeps in-frame clones, though not all of them. The sample shows some 90,000 clones, roughly 86% of them seen only once. The sequence was obtained from a man between 40 and 69 years old with stage I squamous cell lung carcinoma. The sample consisted of peripheral blood, taken before any cancer treatment.

CDR3 bases: TGTGCCAGCAGTTTGGAACAGGTCACTGGCTACACCTTC. Its translation: CASSLEQVTGYTF. The rearrangement joins TRBV28 to TRBJ1-2; a weak D match, TRBD1 (5 bases). This CDR3 has 13 amino acids. CDR1 MDHEN and CDR2 SYDVKM come from the germline V gene. The germline V and J ends were trimmed by 3 bases and 7 bases, with 12 bases remaining between them.